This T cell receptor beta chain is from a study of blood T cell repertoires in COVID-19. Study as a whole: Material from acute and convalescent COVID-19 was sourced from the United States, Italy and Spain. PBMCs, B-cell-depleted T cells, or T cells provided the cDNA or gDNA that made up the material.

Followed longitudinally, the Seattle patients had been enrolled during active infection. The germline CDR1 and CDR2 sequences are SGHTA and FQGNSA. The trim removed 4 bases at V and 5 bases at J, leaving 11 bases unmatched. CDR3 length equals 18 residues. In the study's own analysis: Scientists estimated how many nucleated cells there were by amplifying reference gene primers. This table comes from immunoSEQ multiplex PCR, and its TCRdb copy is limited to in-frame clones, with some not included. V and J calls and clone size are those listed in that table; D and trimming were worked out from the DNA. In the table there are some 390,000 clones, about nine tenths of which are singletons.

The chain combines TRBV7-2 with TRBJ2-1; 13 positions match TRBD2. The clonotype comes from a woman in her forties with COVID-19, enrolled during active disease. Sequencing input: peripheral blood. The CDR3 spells CASSSHLLAGGTHNEQFF. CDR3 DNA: TGTGCCAGCAGCTCCCATCTACTAGCGGGGGGGACCCACAATGAGCAGTTCTTC.